These 6 T cell receptor beta chains were all obtained from the same sample, sequenced in a study of blood T cell repertoires in COVID-19. Measured with immunoSEQ multiplex PCR; TCRdb has only the in-frame clones, and not every one. The data contain some 300,000 clones, approximately 89% of them seen just once; the ten biggest clones take up under 3.5%. The specimen was PBMCs or T cells enriched from blood (not recorded which). The receptors were sampled from a woman aged 45-59 years who had been exposed to COVID-19.

Here the CDR3 DNA reads TGTGCCACCAGCGGGACACAGGGTCGGCGCAATCAGCCCCAGCATTTT. Translated, it gives CATSGTQGRRNQPQHF. The V gene is TRBV15, the J gene TRBJ1-5; D may be TRBD1 (6 bases). V was cut by 5 bases and J by 2 bases, with 16 bases left in between. The CDR3 covers 16 residues. CDR1 is LNHNV, CDR2 YYDKDF, per germline (reference sequence).

The chain links TRBV7-2 to TRBJ2-5, with 9 bases that match TRBD2. Trimming at V came to 0 bases and at J to 2 bases, leaving 1 base not matched to a gene. Germline V gives CDR1 SGHTA, CDR2 FQGNSA. The CDR3 has 15 residues. Here the CDR3 DNA reads TGTGCCAGCAGCTTAGCTGCGGGGGGGCAAGAGACCCAGTACTTC. Protein sequence: CASSLAAGGQETQYF.

The rearrangement links TRBV6-1 to TRBJ2-3, with TRBD2 as a possible D gene (7 bases). Trimming took off 3 bases at V and 4 bases at J, with 11 bases between the two ends. Germline CDR1 reads MNHNS; CDR2 reads SASEGT. CDR3 length: 14 amino acids. The DNA for the CDR3 is TGTGCCAGCAGTGACACGGGGGGCCCAGATACGCAGTATTTT. Protein: CASSDTGGPDTQYF.

The chain combines TRBV4-1 with TRBJ2-6; 9 bases match TRBD1. The CDR3 covers 17 residues. V was clipped by 1 base and J by 2 bases; unmatched bases: 3. Per germline, CDR1 MGHRA and CDR2 YSYEKL. The DNA for the CDR3 is TGCGCCAGCAGCCAAGGGACAGGGGAAGCTGGGGCCAACGTCCTGACTTTC. Protein: CASSQGTGEAGANVLTF.

The CDR3 nucleotides are TGTGCCAGCAGATCACCTCATGCAATGAGTGAAAAACTGTTTTTT. As protein: CASRSPHAMSEKLFF. The rearrangement uses TRBV6-5 and TRBJ1-4; D not certain. Germline V gene data show CDR1 as MNHEY and CDR2 as SVGAGI. This CDR3 contains 15 residues. V was shortened by 6 bases and J by 7 bases, with 18 bases between the two germline ends.

This rearrangement joins TRBV7-6 to TRBJ2-3, with TRBD2 matching over 7 bases. The CDR3 is 19 amino acids. Per germline, CDR1 SGHVS and CDR2 FNYEAQ. V shed 3 bases, J shed 0 bases, and the junction held 15 bases outside the gene matches. In DNA, the CDR3 is TGTGCCAGCAGCTTGCCCGGGACTACTTCCACCTATAGCACAGATACGCAGTATTTT. This translates into CASSLPGTTSTYSTDTQYF.